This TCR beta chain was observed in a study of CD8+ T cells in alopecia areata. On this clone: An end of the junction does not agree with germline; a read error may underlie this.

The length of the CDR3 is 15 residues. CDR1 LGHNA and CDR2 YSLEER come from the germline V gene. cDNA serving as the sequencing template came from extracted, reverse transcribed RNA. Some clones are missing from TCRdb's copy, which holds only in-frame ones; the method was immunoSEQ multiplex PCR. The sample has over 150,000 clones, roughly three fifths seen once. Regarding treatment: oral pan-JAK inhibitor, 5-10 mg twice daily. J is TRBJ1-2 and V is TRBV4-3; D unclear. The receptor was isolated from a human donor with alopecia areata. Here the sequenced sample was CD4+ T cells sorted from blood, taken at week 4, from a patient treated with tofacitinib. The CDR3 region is CASSEDTRGTYGYTF. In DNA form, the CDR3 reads TGCGCCAGCAGCGAAGACACCCGTGGTACCTATGGCTACACCTTC.